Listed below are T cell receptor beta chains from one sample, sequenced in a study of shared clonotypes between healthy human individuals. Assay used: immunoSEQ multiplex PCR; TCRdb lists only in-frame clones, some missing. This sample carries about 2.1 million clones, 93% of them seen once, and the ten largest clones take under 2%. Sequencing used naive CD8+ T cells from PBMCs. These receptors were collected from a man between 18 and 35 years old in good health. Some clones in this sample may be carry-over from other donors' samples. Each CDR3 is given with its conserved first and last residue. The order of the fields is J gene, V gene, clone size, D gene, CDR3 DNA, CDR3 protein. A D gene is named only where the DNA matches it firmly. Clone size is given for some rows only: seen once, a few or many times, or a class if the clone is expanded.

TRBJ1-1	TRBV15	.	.	TGTGCCACCAGCAGAGACGAGGGGAGTTGGGACACTGAAGCTTTCTTT	CATSRDEGSWDTEAFF
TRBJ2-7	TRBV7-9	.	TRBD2	TGTGCCAGCAGCTCCGGCCGGGGGGTCGAGCAGTACTTC	CASSSGRGVEQYF
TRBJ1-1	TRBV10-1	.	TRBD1	TGCGCCAGCAGTCCCGGGACAGGGGTGACTGAAGCTTTCTTT	CASSPGTGVTEAFF
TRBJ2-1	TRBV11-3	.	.	TGTGCCAGCAGCCCAATGGGTGGGGCAACATACAATGAGCAGTTCTTC	CASSPMGGATYNEQFF
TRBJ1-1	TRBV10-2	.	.	TGCGCCAGCAGTGATTGGCACTACACTGAAGCTTTCTTT	CASSDWHYTEAFF
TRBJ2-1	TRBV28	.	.	TGTGCCAGCAGTTTGCCCCTAGCGATCAGGGAGCAGTTCTTC	CASSLPLAIREQFF
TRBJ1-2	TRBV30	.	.	TGTGCCTGGACCGTGACAGCTAACTATGGCTACACCTTC	CAWTVTANYGYTF
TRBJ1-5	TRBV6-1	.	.	TGTGCCAGCAAGGGGTTATGGGACCAGCATTTT	CASKGLWDQHF
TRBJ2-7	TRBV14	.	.	TGTGCCAGCAGCCCAGGATCCTACGAGCAGTACTTC	CASSPGSYEQYF
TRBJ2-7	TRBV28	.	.	TGTGCCAGCACAACTCTCCCGGGCTACGAGCAGTACTTC	CASTTLPGYEQYF
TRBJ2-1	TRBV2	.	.	TGTGCCAGCAGTCCTGAAGAGGAGAATGAGCAGTTCTTC	CASSPEEENEQFF
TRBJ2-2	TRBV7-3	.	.	TGTGCCAGCAGCGGGGGGCTCTGGAACACCGGGGAGCTGTTTTTT	CASSGGLWNTGELFF
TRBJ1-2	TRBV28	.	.	TGTGCCAGCAGTTTCAACAGGGTCGATGGCTACACCTTC	CASSFNRVDGYTF
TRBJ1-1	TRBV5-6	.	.	TGTGCCAGCAGCCCCGTAGGGGGTTCCACTGAAGCTTTCTTT	CASSPVGGSTEAFF
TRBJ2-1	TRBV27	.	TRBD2	TGTGCCAGCAGTTTAAGGCTCATTGAGCTAGCGGGCCACAATGAGCAGTTCTTC	CASSLRLIELAGHNEQFF
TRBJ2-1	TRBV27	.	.	TGTGCCAGCAGTTTCTCGGAGGGAGAAACCTACAATGAGCAGTTCTTC	CASSFSEGETYNEQFF
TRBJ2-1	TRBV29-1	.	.	TGCAGCGTCCTAGGGGTTAGCTCCTACAATGAGCAGTTCTTC	CSVLGVSSYNEQFF
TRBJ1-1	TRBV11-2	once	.	TGTGCCAGCAGCCAGGGGCGTGGGGGCCAGGGAAGGACTGAAGCTTTCTTT	CASSQGRGGQGRTEAFF
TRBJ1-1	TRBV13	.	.	TGTGCCAGCAGCTTAGGGGGGGAATACACTGAAGCTTTCTTT	CASSLGGEYTEAFF
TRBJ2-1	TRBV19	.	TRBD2	TGTGCCAGTAGACCTGGGACTAGCGGACCCGGTGAGCAGTTCTTC	CASRPGTSGPGEQFF
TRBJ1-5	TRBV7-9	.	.	TGTGCCAGCAGCCTGGTCGGGACACAAGATAGCAATCAGCCCCAGCATTTT	CASSLVGTQDSNQPQHF
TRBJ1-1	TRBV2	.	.	TGTGCCAGCAGATCTCGTCACGAGAGGGTGAACACTGAAGCTTTCTTT	CASRSRHERVNTEAFF
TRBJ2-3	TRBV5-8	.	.	TGTGCCAGCAGCTTACCATTTAGCACAGATACGCAGTATTTT	CASSLPFSTDTQYF
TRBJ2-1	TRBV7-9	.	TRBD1	TGTGCCAGCAAGTCACAGGGGCCAAGGAATGAGCAGTTCTTC	CASKSQGPRNEQFF
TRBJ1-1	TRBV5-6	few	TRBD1	TGTGCCAGCAGCTTAGTAGGGGGCGGATCTGAAGCTTTCTTT	CASSLVGGGSEAFF
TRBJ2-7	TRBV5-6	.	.	TGTGCCAGCAGCTTGGACAGGGAAGAGCAGTACTTC	CASSLDREEQYF
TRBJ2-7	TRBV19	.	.	TGTGCCAGTAGTATAGTGGGCGGGGTCAACGAGCAGTACTTC	CASSIVGGVNEQYF
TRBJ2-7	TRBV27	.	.	TGTGCCAGCGGCCCAATCGGACAGTACGAGCAGTACTTC	CASGPIGQYEQYF
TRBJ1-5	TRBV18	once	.	TGTGCCAGCTCACCAAGCAGGGGAGACAATCAGCCCCAGCATTTT	CASSPSRGDNQPQHF
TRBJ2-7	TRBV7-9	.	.	TGTGCCAGCAGCCCCCAAGGACAGTACGAGCAGTACTTC	CASSPQGQYEQYF
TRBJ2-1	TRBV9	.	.	TGTGCCAGCAGCGTAGGAGGGTCCCCGCCGCAGTTCTTC	CASSVGGSPPQFF
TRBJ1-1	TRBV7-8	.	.	TGTGCCAGCAGCGCCAAATGGAACACTGAAGCTTTCTTT	CASSAKWNTEAFF
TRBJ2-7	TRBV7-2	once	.	TGTGCCAGCAGCTTAGTGTATGGGAGCGCCTACGAGCAGTACTTC	CASSLVYGSAYEQYF
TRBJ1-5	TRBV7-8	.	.	TGTGCCAGCAGCTTGATGGGCCAGCCCCAGCATTTT	CASSLMGQPQHF
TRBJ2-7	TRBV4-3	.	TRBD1	TGCGCCAGCAGCCCGGGACAGGGATCCTACGAGCAGTACTTC	CASSPGQGSYEQYF
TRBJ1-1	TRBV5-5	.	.	TGTGCCAGCAGTAGGACAGTTGGGAACACTGAAGCTTTCTTT	CASSRTVGNTEAFF
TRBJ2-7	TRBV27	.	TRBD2	TGTGCCAGCAGTTTTAGCGGGAGGGCCGGTTACGAGCAGTACTTC	CASSFSGRAGYEQYF
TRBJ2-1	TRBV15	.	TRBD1	TGTGCCACCAGCAGACAACAGGGGGCCCAGTTCTTC	CATSRQQGAQFF
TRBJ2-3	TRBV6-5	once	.	TGTGCCAGCAGACACGGATGGGATACGCAGTATTTT	CASRHGWDTQYF
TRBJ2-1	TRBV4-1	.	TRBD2	TGCGCCAGCAGCCATGCTATACTAGCGGGAGTTGCGTATGAGCAGTTCTTC	CASSHAILAGVAYEQFF
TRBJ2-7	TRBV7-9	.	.	TGTGCCAGCAGCCGTACCGGGACTTCGAGTGGCGAGCAGTACTTC	CASSRTGTSSGEQYF
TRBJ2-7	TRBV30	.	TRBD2	TGTGCCTGCGGGGGGGACCTGACCTACGAGCAGTACTTC	CACGGDLTYEQYF
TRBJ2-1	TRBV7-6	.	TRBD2	TGTGCCAGCAGCCCCGGACTAGCGGGAGACCCCGGATCCTACAATGAGCAGTTCTTC	CASSPGLAGDPGSYNEQFF
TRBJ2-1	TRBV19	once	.	TGTGCCAGTACCTACACGGGCAGGGGCTCCTACAATGAGCAGTTCTTC	CASTYTGRGSYNEQFF
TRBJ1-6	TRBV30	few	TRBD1	TGTGCCTGGAGTGTACAGGGGGATTCACCCCTCCACTTT	CAWSVQGDSPLHF
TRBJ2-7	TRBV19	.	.	TGTGCCAGTAGTATAGGGCTCGGGAACCACGAGCAGTACTTC	CASSIGLGNHEQYF
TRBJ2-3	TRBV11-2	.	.	TGTGCCAGCAGCAGGGAGGCAGATACGCAGTATTTT	CASSREADTQYF
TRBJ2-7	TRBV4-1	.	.	TGCGCCAGCAGCCAAGATCGCACAGCGAGCTCCTACGAGCAGTACTTC	CASSQDRTASSYEQYF